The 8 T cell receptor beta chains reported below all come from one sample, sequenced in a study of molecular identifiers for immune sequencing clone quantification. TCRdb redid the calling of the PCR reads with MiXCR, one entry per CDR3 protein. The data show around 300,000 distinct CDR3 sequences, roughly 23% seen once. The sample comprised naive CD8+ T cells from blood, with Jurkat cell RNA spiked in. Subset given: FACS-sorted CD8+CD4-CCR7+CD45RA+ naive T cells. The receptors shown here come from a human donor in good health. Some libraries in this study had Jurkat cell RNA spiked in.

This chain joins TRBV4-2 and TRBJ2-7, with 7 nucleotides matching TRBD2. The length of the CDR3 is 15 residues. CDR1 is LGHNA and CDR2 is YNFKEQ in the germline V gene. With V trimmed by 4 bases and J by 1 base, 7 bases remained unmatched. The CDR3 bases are TGTGCCAGCAGCCGTGGCCTAGCGGATTCCTACGAGCAGTACTTC. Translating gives CASSRGLADSYEQYF.

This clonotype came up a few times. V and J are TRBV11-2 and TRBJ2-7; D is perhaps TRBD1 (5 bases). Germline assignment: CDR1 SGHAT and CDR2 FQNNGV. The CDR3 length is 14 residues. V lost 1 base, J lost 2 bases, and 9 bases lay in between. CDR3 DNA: TGTGCCAGCAGCTTAGTCCCGACAGCCTACGAGCAGTACTTC. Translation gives CASSLVPTAYEQYF.

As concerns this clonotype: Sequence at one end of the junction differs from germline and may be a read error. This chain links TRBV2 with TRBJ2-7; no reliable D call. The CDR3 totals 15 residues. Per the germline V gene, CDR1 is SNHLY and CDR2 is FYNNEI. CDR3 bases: TGTGCCAGCAGGGAAGTTGCCCCGAGCTCCTACGAGCAGTACTTC. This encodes CASREVAPSSYEQYF.

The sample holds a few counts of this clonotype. DNA of the CDR3: TGTGCCACGGGGGGACAGGTTTACTCCTACGAGCAGTACTTC. Its protein product is CATGGQVYSYEQYF. The V gene is TRBV6-5, the J gene TRBJ2-7, with D perhaps TRBD1 (8 bases). Per the germline V gene, CDR1 is MNHEY and CDR2 is SVGAGI. V was cut by 10 bases and J by 0 bases, with 16 bases left in between. The CDR3 consists of 14 residues.

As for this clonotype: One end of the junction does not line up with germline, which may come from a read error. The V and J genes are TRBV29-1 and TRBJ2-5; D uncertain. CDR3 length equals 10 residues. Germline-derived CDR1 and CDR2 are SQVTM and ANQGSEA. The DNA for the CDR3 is TGCAGCGTTGGGGAAGAGCCCCAGTACTTC. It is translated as CSVGEEPQYF.

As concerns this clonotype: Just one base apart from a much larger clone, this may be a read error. The CDR3: CASSLDHHHTDTQYF. In DNA form, the CDR3 reads TGCGCCAGCAGCCTTGACCACCACCACACAGATACGCAGTATTTT. V and J are TRBV4-3 and TRBJ2-3; no firm D call. Per germline, CDR1 LGHNA and CDR2 YSLEER. The CDR3 contains 15 residues. The ends were cut back, 4 bases at V and 2 bases at J, with 13 bases in the middle.

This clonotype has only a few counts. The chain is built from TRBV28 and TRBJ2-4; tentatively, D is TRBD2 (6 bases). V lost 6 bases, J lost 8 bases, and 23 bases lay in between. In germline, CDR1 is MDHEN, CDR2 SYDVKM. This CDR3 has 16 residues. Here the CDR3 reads CASSQGLDEVFDIQYF. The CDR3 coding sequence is TGTGCCAGCAGCCAGGGACTGGACGAAGTCTTTGACATTCAGTACTTC.

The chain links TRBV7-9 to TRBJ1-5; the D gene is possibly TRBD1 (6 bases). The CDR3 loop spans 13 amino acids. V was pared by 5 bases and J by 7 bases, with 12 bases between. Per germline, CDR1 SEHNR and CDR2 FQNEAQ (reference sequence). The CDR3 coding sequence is TGTGCCAGCAGCCCGGGACATCCCCAGCCCCAGCATTTT. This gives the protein CASSPGHPQPQHF.